This T cell receptor (beta chain) emerged from a study of T cells in tuberculosis. Looking at the study overall: In South Africa, adults with active tuberculosis were compared with IGRA-negative and latently infected IGRA-positive adolescents. Study observations and caveats: Smaller distances to GMM-specific TCRs suggested their expansion in active tuberculosis.

Generated by immunoSEQ multiplex PCR, the TCRdb table keeps only in-frame clones and is missing some. The sample comprises tens of thousands of clones, 97% of which are singletons, and 5% to 7.5% rests with the top ten. Germline V gene data show CDR1 as SGDLS and CDR2 as YYNGEE. The CDR3 covers 14 residues. Trimming stripped 9 bases from V and 3 bases from J, with 15 bases between. This clone has only one observation. Its specificity is unknown. The chain joins TRBV9 to TRBJ2-2, with D tentatively TRBD1 (5 bases). Sequenced sample: PBMCs. This TCR came from a donor under 30 with latent tuberculosis or without tuberculosis infection. The CDR3 reads CATTQGLHTGELFF. CDR3 coding DNA: TGTGCCACAACCCAGGGCCTGCACACCGGGGAGCTGTTTTTT.